The rows below give T cell receptor beta chains drawn from one sample of a study. TCRdb recomputed calls from the 5' RACE reads with MiXCR, one row per CDR3 protein. Of 10,000 to 15,000 distinct CDR3 sequences listed, roughly a quarter were seen once; the top ten hold 3%. The specimen sequenced was naive CD4+ T cells sorted from blood. The receptors come from a female donor with breast cancer. The CDR3 runs from the conserved cysteine through the conserved F or W. The order of the fields is clone size, J gene, V gene, D gene, CDR3 length, CDR3 DNA, CDR3 protein. The D gene is left open where the match is weak. Not all rows give a size; the values are once, few, many and, for expanded clones, a class.

abundance: NA; j_gene: TRBJ2-1; v_gene: TRBV7-9; d_gene: TRBD2; len: 15; CDR3nt: TGTGCCAGCAGTTCTCTAGCGGGAGGCGACAATGAGCAGTTCTTC; CDR3aa: CASSSLAGGDNEQFF
abundance: NA; j_gene: TRBJ2-7; v_gene: TRBV20-1; d_gene: NA; len: 13; CDR3nt: TGCAGTGCTAGGGAGGACGGCTCCTACGAGCAGTACTTC; CDR3aa: CSAREDGSYEQYF
abundance: many; j_gene: TRBJ2-7; v_gene: TRBV15; d_gene: NA; len: 13; CDR3nt: TGTGCCACCAGCAGCGGGAACTCCTACGAGCAGTACTTC; CDR3aa: CATSSGNSYEQYF
abundance: many; j_gene: TRBJ2-1; v_gene: TRBV20-1; d_gene: NA; len: 16; CDR3nt: TGCAGTGCTAGAGATTTTACGGGAGATTCCTACAATGAGCAGTTCTTC; CDR3aa: CSARDFTGDSYNEQFF
abundance: many; j_gene: TRBJ2-7; v_gene: TRBV15; d_gene: NA; len: 12; CDR3nt: TGTGCCACCAGCAGAGACGGATACGAGCAGTACTTC; CDR3aa: CATSRDGYEQYF
abundance: NA; j_gene: TRBJ2-1; v_gene: TRBV6-5; d_gene: TRBD2; len: 16; CDR3nt: TGTGCCAGCAGTTACTCGATGGCGGGAGGGCCTCGGGAGCTGTTCTTC; CDR3aa: CASSYSMAGGPRELFF
abundance: NA; j_gene: TRBJ2-1; v_gene: TRBV4-1; d_gene: TRBD2; len: 19; CDR3nt: TGCGCCAGCAGCCAAGAGGGTTTCCTAGCGGGAGTTTCCTACAATGAGCAGTTCTTC; CDR3aa: CASSQEGFLAGVSYNEQFF
abundance: medium-sized; j_gene: TRBJ1-2; v_gene: TRBV4-2; d_gene: NA; len: 14; CDR3nt: TGTGCCAGCAGCCAAGAGCGGCTTAACTATGGCTACACCTTC; CDR3aa: CASSQERLNYGYTF
abundance: many; j_gene: TRBJ2-1; v_gene: TRBV30; d_gene: TRBD2; len: 14; CDR3nt: TGTGCCTGGGACTCCGGGACTACCTACAATGAGCAGTTCTTC; CDR3aa: CAWDSGTTYNEQFF
abundance: few; j_gene: TRBJ2-3; v_gene: TRBV6-1; d_gene: NA; len: 14; CDR3nt: TGTGCCAGCAGTGATCGTAGCGGCACAGATACGCAGTATTTT; CDR3aa: CASSDRSGTDTQYF
abundance: NA; j_gene: TRBJ2-1; v_gene: TRBV5-4; d_gene: NA; len: 13; CDR3nt: TGTGCCAGCAGCTCGTCCCCGGACCCTGAGCAGTTCTTC; CDR3aa: CASSSSPDPEQFF
abundance: many; j_gene: TRBJ2-1; v_gene: TRBV9; d_gene: NA; len: 16; CDR3nt: TGTGCCAGCAGCGTGTCCCGGGAGTACTCCTACAATGAGCAGTTCTTC; CDR3aa: CASSVSREYSYNEQFF
abundance: medium-sized; j_gene: TRBJ1-5; v_gene: TRBV24-1; d_gene: NA; len: 14; CDR3nt: TGTGCCACCAGTCTCGGACCGTGGGATCAGCCCCAGCATTTT; CDR3aa: CATSLGPWDQPQHF
abundance: many; j_gene: TRBJ2-5; v_gene: TRBV29-1; d_gene: NA; len: 12; CDR3nt: TGCAGCGTTATCCGGGTAGAAGAGACCCAGTACTTC; CDR3aa: CSVIRVEETQYF
abundance: few; j_gene: TRBJ2-3; v_gene: TRBV29-1; d_gene: TRBD1; len: 12; CDR3nt: TGCAGCGTCGCAGGGGGCTCAGATACGCAGTATTTT; CDR3aa: CSVAGGSDTQYF
abundance: NA; j_gene: TRBJ2-1; v_gene: TRBV7-6; d_gene: NA; len: 16; CDR3nt: TGTGCCAGCAGCTCCGCCGGGGCTAGCTCATACAATGAGCAGTTCTTC; CDR3aa: CASSSAGASSYNEQFF
abundance: many; j_gene: TRBJ1-2; v_gene: TRBV7-9; d_gene: TRBD1; len: 12; CDR3nt: TGTGCCAGCAGCCGCGGACAGGGTGGCTACACCTTC; CDR3aa: CASSRGQGGYTF
abundance: NA; j_gene: TRBJ1-2; v_gene: TRBV6-5; d_gene: TRBD1; len: 14; CDR3nt: TGTGCCAGCAGTTACTCGACAGGGCCCTATGGCTACACCTTC; CDR3aa: CASSYSTGPYGYTF
abundance: NA; j_gene: TRBJ2-1; v_gene: TRBV24-1; d_gene: TRBD2; len: 16; CDR3nt: TGTGCCGCCAGTCCCACCGGGACTAGCGGGTACAATGAGCAGTTCTTC; CDR3aa: CAASPTGTSGYNEQFF
abundance: NA; j_gene: TRBJ2-7; v_gene: TRBV28; d_gene: TRBD2; len: 14; CDR3nt: TGTGCCAGCAGTCCACTAGCGCCACTCTACGAGCAGTACTTC; CDR3aa: CASSPLAPLYEQYF
abundance: few; j_gene: TRBJ1-1; v_gene: TRBV5-1; d_gene: NA; len: 16; CDR3nt: TGCGCCAGCAGCTTGCGGCCTGTGGGCTCGGACACTGAAGCTTTCTTT; CDR3aa: CASSLRPVGSDTEAFF
abundance: few; j_gene: TRBJ1-1; v_gene: TRBV7-9; d_gene: NA; len: 13; CDR3nt: TGTGCCAGCAGCTTCACATGGGGCTCTGAAGCTTTCTTT; CDR3aa: CASSFTWGSEAFF
abundance: few; j_gene: TRBJ2-1; v_gene: TRBV3-1; d_gene: TRBD2; len: 19; CDR3nt: TGTGCCAGCAGCCAAGAGCAAGGAGTTCTAGCGGGAGGGTACAATGAGCAGTTCTTC; CDR3aa: CASSQEQGVLAGGYNEQFF
abundance: few; j_gene: TRBJ2-1; v_gene: TRBV5-1; d_gene: NA; len: 15; CDR3nt: TGCGCCAGCAGCCTGCCGGGAATCTCCTACAATGAGCAGTTCTTC; CDR3aa: CASSLPGISYNEQFF
abundance: NA; j_gene: TRBJ1-5; v_gene: TRBV6-1; d_gene: NA; len: 15; CDR3nt: TGTGCCAGCAGTGAAGTTTTGGGGCAGGGTCAGCCCCGGCATTTT; CDR3aa: CASSEVLGQGQPRHF
abundance: NA; j_gene: TRBJ1-1; v_gene: TRBV6-6; d_gene: NA; len: 14; CDR3nt: TGTGCCAGCAGTTATCTGACGGCGAACACTGAAGCTTCCTTT; CDR3aa: CASSYLTANTEASF
abundance: NA; j_gene: TRBJ1-5; v_gene: TRBV19; d_gene: TRBD1; len: 14; CDR3nt: TGTGCCAGTAGTCTGGGACAGGACAATCAGCCCCAGCATTTT; CDR3aa: CASSLGQDNQPQHF
abundance: few; j_gene: TRBJ1-1; v_gene: TRBV30; d_gene: NA; len: 13; CDR3nt: TGTGCCTGGAGAAGGTTCGCTAACACTGAAGCTTTCTTT; CDR3aa: CAWRRFANTEAFF
abundance: medium-sized; j_gene: TRBJ2-2; v_gene: TRBV20-1; d_gene: NA; len: 14; CDR3nt: TGCAGTGCTAGAGATAAAGGAGCGGGCGGGGAGCTGTTTTTT; CDR3aa: CSARDKGAGGELFF
abundance: many; j_gene: TRBJ2-1; v_gene: TRBV7-6; d_gene: NA; len: 13; CDR3nt: TGTGCCAGCAGCTCCCGTACCGACAATGAGCAGTTCTTC; CDR3aa: CASSSRTDNEQFF
abundance: many; j_gene: TRBJ2-1; v_gene: TRBV6-5; d_gene: TRBD2; len: 16; CDR3nt: TGTGCCAGCAGTTACTCGTTGAGCGGGAGACTTAATGAGCAGTTCTTC; CDR3aa: CASSYSLSGRLNEQFF
abundance: few; j_gene: TRBJ1-2; v_gene: TRBV4-1; d_gene: TRBD1; len: 14; CDR3nt: TGCGCCAGCAGCCAGGACAGGGGTGGCTATGGCTACACCTTC; CDR3aa: CASSQDRGGYGYTF